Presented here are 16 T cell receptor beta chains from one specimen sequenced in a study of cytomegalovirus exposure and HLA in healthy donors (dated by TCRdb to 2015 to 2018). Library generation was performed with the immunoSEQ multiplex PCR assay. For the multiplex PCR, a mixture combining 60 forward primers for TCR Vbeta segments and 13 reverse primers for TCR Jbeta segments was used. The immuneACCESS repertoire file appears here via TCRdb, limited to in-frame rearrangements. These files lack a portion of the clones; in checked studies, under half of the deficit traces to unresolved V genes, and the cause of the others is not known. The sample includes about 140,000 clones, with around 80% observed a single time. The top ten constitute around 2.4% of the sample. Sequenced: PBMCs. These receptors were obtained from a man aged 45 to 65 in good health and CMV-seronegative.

The CDR3 sequence: CASSLLSDNEQFF. The CDR3 nucleotides read TGTGCCAGTAGCCTTTTATCAGACAATGAGCAGTTCTTC. This rearrangement joins TRBV19 to TRBJ2-1, with D uncertain. Germline-derived CDR1 and CDR2 are LNHDA and SQIVND (reference sequence). V lost 6 bases and J lost 5, with 11 bases in between. CDR3 size: 13 residues.

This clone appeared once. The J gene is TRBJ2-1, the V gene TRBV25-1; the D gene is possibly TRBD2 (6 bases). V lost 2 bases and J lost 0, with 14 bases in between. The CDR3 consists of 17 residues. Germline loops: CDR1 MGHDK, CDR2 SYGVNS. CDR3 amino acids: CASSEKVAVSSYNEQFF. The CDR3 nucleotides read TGTGCCAGCAGTGAAAAGGTAGCGGTTAGCTCCTACAATGAGCAGTTCTTC.

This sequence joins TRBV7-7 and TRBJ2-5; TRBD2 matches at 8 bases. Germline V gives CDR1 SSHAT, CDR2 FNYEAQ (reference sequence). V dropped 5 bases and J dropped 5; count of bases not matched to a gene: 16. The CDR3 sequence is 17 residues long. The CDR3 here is CASSARPSGGSGETQYF. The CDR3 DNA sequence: TGTGCCAGCAGCGCCCGTCCATCGGGGGGGTCCGGGGAGACCCAGTACTTC. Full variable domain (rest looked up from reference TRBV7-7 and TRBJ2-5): GAGVSQSPRYKVTKRGQDVTLRCDPISSHATLYWYQQALGQGPEFLTYFNYEAQPDKSGLPSDRFSAERPEGSISTLTIQRTEQRDSAMYRCASSARPSGGSGETQYFGPGTRLLVL.

The CDR3 region is CASSLWGGYSGYTF. CDR3 bases: TGTGCCAGCAGTTTATGGGGAGGGTATTCGGGCTACACCTTC. The chain is built from TRBV27 and TRBJ1-2; D is uncertain. The germline V gene encodes CDR1 MNHEY and CDR2 SMNVEV (reference sequence). This CDR3 has 14 residues. Trimming took 1 base from V and 8 from J, leaving 14 bases between them.

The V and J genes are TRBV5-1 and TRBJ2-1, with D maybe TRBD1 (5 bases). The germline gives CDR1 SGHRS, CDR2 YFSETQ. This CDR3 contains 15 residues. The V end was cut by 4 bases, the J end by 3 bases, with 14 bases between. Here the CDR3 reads CASSVRQSIYNEQFF. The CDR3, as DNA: TGCGCCAGCAGCGTGCGACAGTCCATCTACAATGAGCAGTTCTTC.

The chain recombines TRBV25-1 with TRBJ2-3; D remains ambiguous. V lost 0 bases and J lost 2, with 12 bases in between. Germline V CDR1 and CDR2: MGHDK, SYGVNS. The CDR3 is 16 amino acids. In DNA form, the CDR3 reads TGTGCCAGCAGTGAATATCCAGAAGTCCTCACAGATACGCAGTATTTT. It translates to CASSEYPEVLTDTQYF.

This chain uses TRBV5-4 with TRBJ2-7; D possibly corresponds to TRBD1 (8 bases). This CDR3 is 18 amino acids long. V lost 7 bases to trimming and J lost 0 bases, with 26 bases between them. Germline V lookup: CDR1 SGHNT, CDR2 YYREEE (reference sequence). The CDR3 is CASGYSWGGDRSSYEQYF. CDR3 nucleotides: TGTGCCAGCGGATACTCCTGGGGGGGGGACAGGAGCTCCTACGAGCAGTACTTC.

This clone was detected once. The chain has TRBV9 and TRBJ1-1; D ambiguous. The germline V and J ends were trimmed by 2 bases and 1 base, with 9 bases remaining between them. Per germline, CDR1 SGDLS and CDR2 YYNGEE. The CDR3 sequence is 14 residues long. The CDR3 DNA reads TGTGCCAGCAGCGTCTCGGGAGCGAACACTGAAGCTTTCTTT. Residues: CASSVSGANTEAFF.

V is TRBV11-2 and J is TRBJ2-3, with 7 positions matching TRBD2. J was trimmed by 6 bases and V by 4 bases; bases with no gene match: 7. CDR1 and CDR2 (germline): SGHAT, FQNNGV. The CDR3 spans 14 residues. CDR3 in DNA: TGTGCCAGCAGCTCGGGACTAAAAGGGGATACGCAGTATTTT. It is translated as CASSSGLKGDTQYF.

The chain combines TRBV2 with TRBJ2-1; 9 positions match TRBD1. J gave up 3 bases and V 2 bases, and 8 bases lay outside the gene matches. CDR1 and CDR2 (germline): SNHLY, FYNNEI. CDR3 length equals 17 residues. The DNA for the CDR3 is TGTGCCAGCAGTGAAACCCGAGGACAGGGGTTCTACAATGAGCAGTTCTTC. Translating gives CASSETRGQGFYNEQFF.

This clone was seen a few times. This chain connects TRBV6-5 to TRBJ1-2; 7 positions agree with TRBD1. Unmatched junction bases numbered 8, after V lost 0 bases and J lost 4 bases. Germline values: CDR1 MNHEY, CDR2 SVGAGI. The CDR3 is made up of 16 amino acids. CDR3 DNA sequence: TGTGCCAGCAGTTACTCGGTCATAGGGGGCGGCTATGGCTACACCTTC. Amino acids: CASSYSVIGGGYGYTF.

This CDR3 is CSGEWTDTQYF. In nucleotides, the CDR3 is TGCAGTGGTGAGTGGACAGATACGCAGTATTTT. The V and J genes are TRBV20-1 and TRBJ2-3, with unresolved D. The CDR3 is 11 residues long. Germline assignment: CDR1 DFQATT and CDR2 SNEGSKA (reference sequence). Trimming pared 7 bases from V and 3 bases from J, leaving 8 bases between.

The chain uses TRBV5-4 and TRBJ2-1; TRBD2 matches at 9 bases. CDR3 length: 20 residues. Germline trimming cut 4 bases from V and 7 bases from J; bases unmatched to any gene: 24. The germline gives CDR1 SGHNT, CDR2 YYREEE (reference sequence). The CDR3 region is CASSPQSSPLAGGPENEQFF. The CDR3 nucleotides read TGTGCCAGCAGCCCACAGTCCTCCCCCTTGGCGGGAGGGCCAGAGAATGAGCAGTTCTTC.

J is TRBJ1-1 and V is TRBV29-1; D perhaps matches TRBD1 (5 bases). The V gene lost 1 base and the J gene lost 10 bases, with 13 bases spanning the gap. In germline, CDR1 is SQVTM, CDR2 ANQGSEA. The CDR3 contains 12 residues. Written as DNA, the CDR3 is TGCAGCGTTGAAGCTGGGGGGTTGGGAGCTTTCTTT. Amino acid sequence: CSVEAGGLGAFF.

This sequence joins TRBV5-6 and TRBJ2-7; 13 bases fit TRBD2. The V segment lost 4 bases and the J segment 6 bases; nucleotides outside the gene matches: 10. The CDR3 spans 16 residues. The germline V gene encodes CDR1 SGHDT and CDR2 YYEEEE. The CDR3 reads CASSLWTSGGPTEQYF. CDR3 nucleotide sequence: TGTGCCAGCAGCCTCTGGACTAGCGGGGGACCTACCGAGCAGTACTTC. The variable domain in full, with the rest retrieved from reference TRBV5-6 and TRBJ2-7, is DAGVTQSPTHLIKTRGQQVTLRCSPKSGHDTVSWYQQALGQGPQFIFQYYEEEERQRGNFPDRFSGHQFPNYSSELNVNALLLGDSALYLCASSLWTSGGPTEQYFGPGTRLTVT.

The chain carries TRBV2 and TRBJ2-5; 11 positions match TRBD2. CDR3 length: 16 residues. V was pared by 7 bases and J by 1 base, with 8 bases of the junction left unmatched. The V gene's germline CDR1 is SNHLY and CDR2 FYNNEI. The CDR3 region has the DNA TGTGCCAGCACCTTGGGACTAGCGGATACCCAAGAGACCCAGTACTTC. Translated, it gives CASTLGLADTQETQYF. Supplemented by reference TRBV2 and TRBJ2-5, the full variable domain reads EPEVTQTPSHQVTQMGQEVILRCVPISNHLYFYWYRQILGQKVEFLVSFYNNEISEKSEIFDDQFSVERPDGSNFTLKIRSTKLEDSAMYFCASTLGLADTQETQYFGPGTRLLVL.